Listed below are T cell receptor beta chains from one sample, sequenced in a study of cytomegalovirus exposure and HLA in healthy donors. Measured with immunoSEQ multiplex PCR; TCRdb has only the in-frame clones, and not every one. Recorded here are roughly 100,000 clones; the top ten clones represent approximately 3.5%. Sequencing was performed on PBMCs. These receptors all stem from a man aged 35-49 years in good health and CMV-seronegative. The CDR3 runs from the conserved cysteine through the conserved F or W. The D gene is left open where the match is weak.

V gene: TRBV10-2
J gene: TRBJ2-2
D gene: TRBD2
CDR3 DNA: TGCGCCAGCACTGGGGGGGTGGGAGACACCGGGGAGCTGTTTTTT
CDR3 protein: CASTGGVGDTGELFF

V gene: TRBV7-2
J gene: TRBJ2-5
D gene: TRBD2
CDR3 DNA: TGTGCCAGCAGCTTAGAGGCTAGCGGAACCCAAGAGACCCAGTACTTC
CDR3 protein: CASSLEASGTQETQYF

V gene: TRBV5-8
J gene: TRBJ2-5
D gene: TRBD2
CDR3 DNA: TGTGCCAGCACCCTCCTAACGGGGGGGGAGACCCAGTACTTC
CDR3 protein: CASTLLTGGETQYF

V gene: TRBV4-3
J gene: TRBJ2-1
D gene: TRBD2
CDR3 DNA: TGCGCCAGCAGCCAAGGACTAGCGGGGGACAATGAGCAGTTCTTC
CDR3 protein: CASSQGLAGDNEQFF

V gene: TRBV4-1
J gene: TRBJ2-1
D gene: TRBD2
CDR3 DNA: TGCGCCAGCAGCCAAGTCTTGACTAGCTCCCTTACTTACAATGAGCAGTTCTTC
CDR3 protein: CASSQVLTSSLTYNEQFF

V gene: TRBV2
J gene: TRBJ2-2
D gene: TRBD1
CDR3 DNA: TGTGCCAGCAGCATTACCGGGACAGTGAACACCGGGGAGCTGTTTTTT
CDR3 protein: CASSITGTVNTGELFF

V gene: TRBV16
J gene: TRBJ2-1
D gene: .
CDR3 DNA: TGTGCCAGCAGCCCCCTAAGCACAGTCGTCAGTGAGCAGTTCTTC
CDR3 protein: CASSPLSTVVSEQFF

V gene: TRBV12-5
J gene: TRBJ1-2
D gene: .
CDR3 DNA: TGTGCTAGTGGTTTGGATGGAGTTAACTATGGCTACACCTTC
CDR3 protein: CASGLDGVNYGYTF

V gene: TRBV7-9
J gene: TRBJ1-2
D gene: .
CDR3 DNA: TGTGCCAGCAGCTTAGAGGGGAACTATGGCTACACCTTC
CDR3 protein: CASSLEGNYGYTF

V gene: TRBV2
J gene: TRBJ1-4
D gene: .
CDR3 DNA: TGTGCCAGCCACAGGGTGTATAATGAAAAACTGTTTTTT
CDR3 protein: CASHRVYNEKLFF

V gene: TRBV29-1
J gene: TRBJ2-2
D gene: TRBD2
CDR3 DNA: TGCAGCGTGCGGACTAGCGGTATGAACACCGGGGAGCTGTTTTTT
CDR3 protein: CSVRTSGMNTGELFF

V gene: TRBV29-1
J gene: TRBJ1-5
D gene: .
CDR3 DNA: TGCAGCGTGGTGTCGGGCAATCAGCCCCAGCATTTT
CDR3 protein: CSVVSGNQPQHF

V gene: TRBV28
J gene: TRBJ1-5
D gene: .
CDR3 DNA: TGTGCCAGCACCCTCTTTCTAGCTCAGCCCCAGCATTTT
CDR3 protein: CASTLFLAQPQHF

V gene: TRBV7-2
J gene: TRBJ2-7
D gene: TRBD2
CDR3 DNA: TGTGCCAGCCGGCCTAGCGGGAGCTATACCTACGAGCAGTACTTC
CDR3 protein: CASRPSGSYTYEQYF

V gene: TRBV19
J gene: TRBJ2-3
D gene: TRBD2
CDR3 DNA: TGTGCCAGTAGCGCTCCGGGACTAGCGGCTAGCACAGATACGCAGTATTTT
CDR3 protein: CASSAPGLAASTDTQYF

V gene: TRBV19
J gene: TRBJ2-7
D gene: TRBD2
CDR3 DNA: TGTGCCAGTAGTATCCGGAGCGGGAGATCCGAGCAGTACTTC
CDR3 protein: CASSIRSGRSEQYF

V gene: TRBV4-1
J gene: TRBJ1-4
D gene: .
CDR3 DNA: TGCGCCAGCAGCCAAGATCAGGGGCAGGGGAATGAAAAACTGTTTTTT
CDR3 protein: CASSQDQGQGNEKLFF

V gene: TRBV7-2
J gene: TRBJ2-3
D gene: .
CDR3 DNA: TGTGCCAGCAGCCCCCGAAGACACACAGATACGCAGTATTTT
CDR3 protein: CASSPRRHTDTQYF

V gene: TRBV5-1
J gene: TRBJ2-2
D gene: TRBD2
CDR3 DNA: TGCGCCAGCAGCTTTGGCACTAGCGGGGGGGCGCGGACCGGGGAGCTGTTTTTT
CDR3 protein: CASSFGTSGGARTGELFF

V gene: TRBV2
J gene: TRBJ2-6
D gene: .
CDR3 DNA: TGTGCCAGCAGTCCAAGGACAGTCCCCTCTGGGGCCAACGTCCTGACTTTC
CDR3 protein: CASSPRTVPSGANVLTF

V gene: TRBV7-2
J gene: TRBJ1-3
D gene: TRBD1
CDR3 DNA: TGTGCCAGCAGCCTATCAGGGGGCCCTGGAAACACCATATATTTT
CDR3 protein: CASSLSGGPGNTIYF

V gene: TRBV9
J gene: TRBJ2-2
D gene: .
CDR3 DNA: TGTGCCAGCAGCGTAGAGCAGGCGAACACCGGGGAGCTGTTTTTT
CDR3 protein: CASSVEQANTGELFF

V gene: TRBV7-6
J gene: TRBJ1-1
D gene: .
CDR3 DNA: TGTGCCAGCAGCTTGGACTTATCATCGGGCACTGAAGCTTTCTTT
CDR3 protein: CASSLDLSSGTEAFF

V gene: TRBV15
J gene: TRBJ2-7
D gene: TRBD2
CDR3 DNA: TGTGCCACCAGCAGAATTCTAGGGGCGGGAGAAGGCTACGAGCAGTACTTC
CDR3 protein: CATSRILGAGEGYEQYF

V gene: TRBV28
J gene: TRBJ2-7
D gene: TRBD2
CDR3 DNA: TGTGCCAGCAGTTTATTTGGCGGGAGGCACGAGCAGTACTTC
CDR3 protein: CASSLFGGRHEQYF

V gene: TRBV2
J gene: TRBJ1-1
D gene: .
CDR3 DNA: TGTGCCAGCATTGGACAGTTGTTGACTGAAGCTTTCTTT
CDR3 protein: CASIGQLLTEAFF

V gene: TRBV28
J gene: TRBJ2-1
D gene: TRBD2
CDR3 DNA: TGTGCCAGCGGCCCCGGGGCGGGGGGCGGTTCCTACAATGAGCAGTTCTTC
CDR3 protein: CASGPGAGGGSYNEQFF

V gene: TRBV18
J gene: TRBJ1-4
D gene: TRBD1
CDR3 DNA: TGTGCCAGCTCACCTCCCCCGGGACAGCTTAATGAAAAACTGTTTTTT
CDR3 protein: CASSPPPGQLNEKLFF

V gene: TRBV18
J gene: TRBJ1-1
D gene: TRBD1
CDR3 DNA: TGTGCCAGCTCACCACTACAGGGGGTATCCGCGGGCACTGAAGCTTTCTTT
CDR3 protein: CASSPLQGVSAGTEAFF

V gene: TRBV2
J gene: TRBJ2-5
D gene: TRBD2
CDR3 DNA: TGTGCCAGCAGAAGAGGACTAGCGGGAGGGTACCAAGAGACCCAGTACTTC
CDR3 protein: CASRRGLAGGYQETQYF

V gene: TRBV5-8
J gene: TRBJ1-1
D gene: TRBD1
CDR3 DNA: TGTGCCAGCAGCTTGTTCGTCGGGACAGGGAATATGAACACTGAAGCTTTCTTT
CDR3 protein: CASSLFVGTGNMNTEAFF

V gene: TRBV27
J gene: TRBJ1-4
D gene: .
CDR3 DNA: TGTGCCAGCAGTTCTGTTGGCGAAAAACTGTTTTTT
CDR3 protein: CASSSVGEKLFF

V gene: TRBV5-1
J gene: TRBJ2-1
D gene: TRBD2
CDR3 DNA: TGCGCCAGCAGTACGGGACTAGCGGGGGTCGGTGAGCAGTTCTTC
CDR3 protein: CASSTGLAGVGEQFF

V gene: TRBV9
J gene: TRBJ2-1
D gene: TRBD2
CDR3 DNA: TGTGCCAGCAGCGTTCCGGGACTAGGAGGACAGCAGTTCTTC
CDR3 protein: CASSVPGLGGQQFF

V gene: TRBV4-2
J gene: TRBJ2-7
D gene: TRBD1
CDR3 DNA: TGTGCCAGCAGCCAAACAGGGGATTACGACGAGCAGTACTTC
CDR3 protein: CASSQTGDYDEQYF

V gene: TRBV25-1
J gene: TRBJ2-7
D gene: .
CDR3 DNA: TGTGCCAGCAGCGGACGGGCAGGGTTCGAGCAGTACTTC
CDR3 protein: CASSGRAGFEQYF

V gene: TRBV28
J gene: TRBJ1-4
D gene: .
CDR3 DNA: TGTGCCAGCAGTACCGGAGGGAATGAAAAACTGTTTTTT
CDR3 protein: CASSTGGNEKLFF

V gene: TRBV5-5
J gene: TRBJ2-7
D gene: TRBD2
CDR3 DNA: TGTGCCAGCAGCTTAGGCATCCGGGTACGGACTAGCGGGGGTTCCGAGCAGTACTTC
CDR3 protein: CASSLGIRVRTSGGSEQYF

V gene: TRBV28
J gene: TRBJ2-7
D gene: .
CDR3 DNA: TGTGCCAGCAGTGGGGGTGGACGGGGGACCTACGAGCAGTACTTC
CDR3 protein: CASSGGGRGTYEQYF

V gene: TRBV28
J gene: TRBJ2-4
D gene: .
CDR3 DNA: TGTGCCAGCAGTCCTACAGGGCTAGCCAAAAACATTCAGTACTTC
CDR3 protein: CASSPTGLAKNIQYF

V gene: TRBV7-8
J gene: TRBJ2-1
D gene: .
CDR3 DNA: TGTGCCAGCAGCTTAGAAAGGGGCAATGAGCAGTTCTTC
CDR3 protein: CASSLERGNEQFF

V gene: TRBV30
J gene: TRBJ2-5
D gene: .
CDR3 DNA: TGTGCCTGGAGTGTAACAGGGTCGGGGACCCAGTACTTC
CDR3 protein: CAWSVTGSGTQYF

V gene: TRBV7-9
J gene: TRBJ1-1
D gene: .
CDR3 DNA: TGTGCCAGCAGCTTAATGGACAGCATGAACACTGAAGCTTTCTTT
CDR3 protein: CASSLMDSMNTEAFF

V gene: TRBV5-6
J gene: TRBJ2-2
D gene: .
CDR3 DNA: TGTGCCAGCAGCTCCGGGACTTTGAACACCGGGGAGCTGTTTTTT
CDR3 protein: CASSSGTLNTGELFF

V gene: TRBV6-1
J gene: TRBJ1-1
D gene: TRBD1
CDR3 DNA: TGTGCCAGCAGTGGGGGACAGGGTTGGAACACTGCAGCTTTCTTT
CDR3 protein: CASSGGQGWNTAAFF

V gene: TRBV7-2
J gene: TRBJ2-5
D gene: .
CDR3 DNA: TGTGCCAGCAGCTTACCGGGAGTGGGGACCCAGTACTTC
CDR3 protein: CASSLPGVGTQYF

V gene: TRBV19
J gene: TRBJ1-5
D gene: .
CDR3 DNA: TGTGCCAGTAGTATCCAGGACAATCAGCCCCAGCATTTT
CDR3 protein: CASSIQDNQPQHF

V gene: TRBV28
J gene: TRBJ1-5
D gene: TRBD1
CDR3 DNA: TGTGCCAGCAGTTCGGGACAGGGGGTTCAGCCCCAGCATTTT
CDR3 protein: CASSSGQGVQPQHF

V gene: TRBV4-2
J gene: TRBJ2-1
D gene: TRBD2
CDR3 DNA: TGTGCCAGCAGCCACAGCGCACTAGCGGGGTCAAATGAGCAGTTCTTC
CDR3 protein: CASSHSALAGSNEQFF

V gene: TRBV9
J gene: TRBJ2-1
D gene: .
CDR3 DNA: TGTGCCAGCAGCGTCATCTATAGCTCCTACAATGAGCAGTTCTTC
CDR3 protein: CASSVIYSSYNEQFF

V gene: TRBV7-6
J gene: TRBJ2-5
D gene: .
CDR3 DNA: TGTGCCAGCAGCAATGGACTGGGCCAAGAGACCCAGTACTTC
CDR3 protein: CASSNGLGQETQYF